This T cell receptor beta chain was identified during a study of shared clonotypes between healthy human individuals. For the study at large: CD4 naive and CD4 memory each took three plates per donor, while CD8 naive took two and CD8 memory one.

About this clone: Its cognate antigen is unknown.

Per the germline V gene, CDR1 is LGHNA and CDR2 is YNFKEQ. The CDR3 has 15 amino acids. The trim removed 1 base at V and 7 bases at J, leaving 6 bases unmatched. The method was immunoSEQ multiplex PCR; TCRdb's version includes in-frame clones alone and lacks a portion of them. Of roughly 700,000 clones listed, around 67% are singletons. Study-wide findings and caveats: Naive CD4 clonotypes were shared across a handful of donors at 4.5% to 6%. When compared with the clonotypes that were shared by all four sorted-subset donors, the non-shared clonotypes turned out to have lower generation probabilities. Few donors limited the genetic and exposure-history diversity represented.

The V gene is TRBV4-2, the J gene TRBJ2-1; TRBD2 matches 8 bases. Sequencing input: memory CD4+ T cells sorted from blood. The subset here: CD45RA-negative fraction. The origin of this receptor is a woman in her thirties in good health. The CDR3 DNA is TGTGCCAGCAGCCAAGGAGAGCGGGAGACGAATGAGCAGTTCTTC. It translates to CASSQGERETNEQFF.